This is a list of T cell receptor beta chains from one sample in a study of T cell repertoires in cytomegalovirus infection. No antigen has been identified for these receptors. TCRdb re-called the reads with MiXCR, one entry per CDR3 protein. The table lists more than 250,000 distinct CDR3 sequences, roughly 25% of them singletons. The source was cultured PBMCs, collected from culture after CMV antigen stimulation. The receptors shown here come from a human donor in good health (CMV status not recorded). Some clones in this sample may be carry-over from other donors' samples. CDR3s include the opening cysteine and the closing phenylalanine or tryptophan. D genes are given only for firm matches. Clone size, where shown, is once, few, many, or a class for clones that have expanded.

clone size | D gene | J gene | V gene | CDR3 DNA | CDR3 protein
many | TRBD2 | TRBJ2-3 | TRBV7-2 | TGTGCCAGCAGCGACGGACTAGCGGATACGCAGTATTTT | CASSDGLADTQYF
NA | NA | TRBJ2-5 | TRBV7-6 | TGTGCCAGCAGCCGTAATCCGATGGAGACCCAGTACTTC | CASSRNPMETQYF
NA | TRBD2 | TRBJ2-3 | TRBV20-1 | TGCAGTGCTAGAGATCTAGCGGGAGAAGTGGTGAGGCGGACAGATACGCAGTATTTT | CSARDLAGEVVRRTDTQYF
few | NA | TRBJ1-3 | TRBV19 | TGTGCCAGTAGTACGGACCGAGGAGGAAACACCATATATTTT | CASSTDRGGNTIYF
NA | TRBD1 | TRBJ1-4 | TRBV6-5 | TGTGCCAGCAGTCTGACAGGGGGATGGGAAAAACTGTTTTTT | CASSLTGGWEKLFF
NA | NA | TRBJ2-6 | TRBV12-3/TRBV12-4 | TGTGCCAGCAGTTTTGGCACCGCTTTTAGGACTGGGGCCAACGTCCTGACTTTC | CASSFGTAFRTGANVLTF
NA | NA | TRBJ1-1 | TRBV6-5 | TGTGCCAGCAGTTACTCAATGGGGAGCACTGAAGCTTTCTTT | CASSYSMGSTEAFF
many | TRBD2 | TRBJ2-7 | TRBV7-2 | TGTGCCAGCAGTGGACTAGGAAGGGTGAACGAGCAGTACTTC | CASSGLGRVNEQYF
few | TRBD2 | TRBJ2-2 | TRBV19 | TGTGCCAGTAGTATCATCACCGGGGGGGGAACCGGGGAGCTGTTTTTT | CASSIITGGGTGELFF
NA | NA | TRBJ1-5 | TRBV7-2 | TGTGCCAGCAGCTTAGGCCCTCAGGGAAATCAGCCCCAGCATTTT | CASSLGPQGNQPQHF